Sequencing of this T cell receptor beta chain was carried out in a study of cytomegalovirus exposure and HLA in healthy donors (dated by TCRdb to the late 2010s). Study-level background: In an earlier analysis of under 750 of the donors, 276 Gb of sequence data and some 100 million unique TCR beta sequences from about 179 million T cells were reported. The aim of the study was to test whether cataloging public T cell receptors could identify signatures of past pathogen exposure. A later genetic analysis used genome-wide SNP genotypes for about 60% of the 666 donors, treating that subset as a discovery cohort. Every discovery cohort repertoire had been produced on one sequencing platform. In an earlier analysis of 587 of the donors, high-throughput TCR beta sequencing was used to judge whether each TCR beta V gene segment behaved as functional or pseudogenic. Both class I and class II loci were covered by HLA typing, at four-digit resolution. Donor age, sex, ethnicity and CMV serostatus were compiled together with the repertoire data. A later analysis re-analyzed previously published TCR beta repertoires from about 600 donors and added high-resolution HLA genotyping to study TCR occurrence patterns. The number of donors typed differed by locus, with roughly 629-640 for A, B, C, DRB1 and DQB1, around 560 for DQA1, about 610 for DPA1, and around 460 for DPB1. The later analysis used no new phenotypic data to find candidate immune exposures, relying instead on TCR beta sequences and their occurrence across donors. Using immunosequencing, the study profiled T cell repertoires from about 620 subjects and related those repertoires to cytomegalovirus serostatus. Among a few hundred genotyped donors of the cohort, an average of roughly 240,000 unique TCR beta nucleotide sequences were sequenced per donor, roughly a sixth of them non-productive. Along with the approximately 700-subject first cohort, a separate validation cohort of over a hundred different subjects was used. Roughly 290 gigabases of sequencing data and approximately 91 million unique TCR sequences made up an early release that covered some 640 HLA-typed donors. Because of strong linkage in the cohort, five DR-DQ haplotypes were treated as single units for association and clustering. The genetic ancestry cluster associated with self-reported Caucasian donors included roughly 84% of the approximately 410 genotyped donors. The study combined high-throughput TCR immunosequencing, statistical association of individual TCRs with disease status, and machine learning to predict cytomegalovirus infection status.

General findings and caveats noted by the study authors: The study listed 164 TCR beta chains as associated with cytomegalovirus. Because counts were too low, roughly 17 rarely observed V segments, including chromosome 9 orphons, were left out of the earlier analysis of a few hundred of the donors. For the cohort, immune exposure information was limited to CMV serostatus. Correlated functional status among segregating V segments might reflect linkage disequilibrium, but an unknown experimental factor could not be ruled out. It was suggested by the authors that the approach could potentially be generalized to other disease states and immunological phenotypes. Assigning TCR associations to individual alleles was difficult when HLA alleles, especially DR and DQ, strongly co-occurred. In vitro tests confirmed that a few of the cytomegalovirus-associated TCR beta chains recognize cytomegalovirus antigens. Roughly uniform sequencing depth across donors was assumed in presence/absence analyses, although this assumption may not hold. In a later genetic analysis, a missense DCLRE1C variant was associated with V-gene and J-gene trimming of TCR beta chains, and the association was replicated in an independent cohort. According to a later analysis, most CMV-associated TCR beta chains appeared to be HLA-restricted, and the HLA associations seemed to be driven largely by CMV exposure. A further reported finding was that TCR beta sequences accurately predicted the HLA-A and HLA-B alleles for most subjects in the first cohort. A cluster of highly shared sequence variants was judged likely to be a technical artifact of the sequencing pipeline. Compared with the roughly 720-donor mean, donors in an Asian-associated ancestry cluster had fewer N-insertions in productive TCRs, according to a later genetic analysis. In an earlier analysis of roughly 500 of the donors, most TCR beta V segments appeared in productive rearrangements about 87% or about 30% of the time, broadly matching IMGT annotations. In this cohort, only TCR beta chains were sequenced, and detectable features were limited by the absence of alpha or paired-chain data. A later analysis found that HLA-associated TCR beta chains were more clonally expanded and had lower generation probabilities than equally common non-associated chains. The classifier was reported to diagnose cytomegalovirus status with high specificity and sensitivity in both the original cohort and the validation cohort. Because HLA typing was missing for some donors at each locus, association tests included only the typed subset. Some IMGT-functional V segments, including TRBV6-2 and TRBV6-3, could not be told apart with the 87-base-pair reads, so those segments were excluded. Several of the top co-occurrence clusters appeared to be linked to parvovirus B19, influenza, CMV and Epstein-Barr virus, according to a later analysis. In a later analysis, around 17,000 TCR beta sequences were associated with specific HLA alleles at a false discovery rate of 0.05. In a later analysis, the rate of TCR association differed among HLA loci, with DRB1 alleles having the most associated TCRs and HLA-C alleles having the fewest. Most TCR sequences were observed very rarely across donors, whereas some public TCRs were present in many individuals.

For this clone: Its antigen is not yet known. Per-nucleotide qualities are absent, and no much larger clonotype sits a single base away.

The cohort was made up of approximately 670 healthy bone marrow donors. At the time of sampling, all cohort members were nominally healthy, though unrecorded immune exposures were likely present. The donor was CMV seronegative and was included in the group of a few hundred seronegative cohort members. A peripheral blood sample was provided by each donor, and peripheral blood mononuclear cells were used for TCR beta sequencing. The Qiagen DNeasy Blood Extraction Kit was used to extract genomic DNA from the blood cell samples. At the junction V is shortened by 5 bases and J by 2 bases; bases outside the gene matches: 3. The CDR3, from cysteine to phenylalanine, totals 15 residues. The retained sequence is limited to the CDR3, 45 bases, with the frame set at the first base. Taken from the germline V gene (reference sequence), the CDR1 and CDR2 loops are MNHEY and SMNVEV. The protocol used for the library was the immunoSEQ multiplex PCR assay. The multiplex PCR relied on a mix of 60 forward primers for TCR Vbeta segments and 13 reverse primers for TCR Jbeta segments. A multiplex PCR assay on genomic DNA amplified the CDR3 region of rearranged TCR beta genes. The Illumina HiSeq System was used to sequence the amplified TCR beta libraries as 87-base-pair reads. Turning to the authors' computational methods: In a later analysis, around 80 million unique TCR beta chains were counted across the approximately 640 repertoires, and approximately 9.9 million of these chains were shared by at least two donors. To remove PCR and sequencing errors, raw reads were error-corrected and collapsed into unique sequences using a nearest-neighbor algorithm that merged closely related sequences. CDR3 sequences were aligned to IMGT reference sequences to assign V, D and J gene segments. For a sequence to be retained, a match of at least six nucleotides was required to both a V gene segment and a J gene segment. Rearrangements were classified as productive when the CDR3 lacked stop codons and remained in frame with V and J, and all other rearrangements were classified as non-productive. Following IMGT convention, CDR3 was defined as the stretch from the second conserved V-encoded cysteine up to the conserved J-encoded phenylalanine. In an earlier analysis of more than 550 of the donors, sequences lacking an unambiguous match to a single V gene segment were excluded. An earlier analysis of fewer than 750 of the donors classified V segments as functional when productive rearrangements were above 56.7% and as segregating when the standard deviation between donors was above 5%. A statistical classification framework was developed to diagnose cytomegalovirus status using the catalog of TCR beta chain sequences. V and J gene assignment, in a later analysis, came from comparing TCR nucleotide sequences with IMGT/GENE-DB human TR gene sequences. The TCRdist pipeline was used in a later analysis to assign CDR3 sequences and most-parsimonious VDJ recombination scenarios. In a later analysis, every TCR beta chain was defined by the combination of its CDR3 amino acid sequence and its V-gene family, and reads without a unique V-gene family were dropped. As a way to deal with suspected cross-contamination and a sequencing artifact, a later analysis dropped approximately 590 nucleotide sequences that were highly shared and had low generation probability. In a later analysis, a clonal expansion index for each public chain was calculated from normalized within-repertoire ranks of inferred template counts. In a later analysis, generation probabilities were computed using a VDJ recombination model fitted to out-of-frame rearrangements, and the results were checked against IGoR. In a later analysis, hypergeometric tests were used to score TCR-TCR, TCR-HLA and TCR-CMV co-occurrence, with a repertoire-size bias correction applied to TCR pairs. A later analysis estimated false discovery rates by permuting HLA or CMV assignments 20 times. In a later analysis, co-occurring TCRs were grouped using DBSCAN, with TCRdist sequence similarity added in when clustering inside HLA-allele-positive subsets. Repertoires with fewer than 30,000 or more than 120,000 public chains were left out of co-occurrence clustering, as were five repertoires with anomalous nucleotide sharing. The immuneACCESS repertoire file appears here via TCRdb, limited to in-frame rearrangements. These files lack a portion of the clones; in checked studies, under half of the deficit traces to unresolved V genes, and the cause of the others is not known. V and J calls and clone size are copied from that table; D and trimming were computed from the DNA. Within this sample are over 120,000 clones, with 65% to 85% of them counted one time only. The ten largest clones capture 3.9% of the sample.

The V gene is TRBV27 and the J gene is TRBJ2-2, and 9 junction bases match TRBD1. Material: PBMCs. The sequence came from a male donor in good health and CMV-seronegative. The DNA reads TGTGCCAGCAGTCGGGGACAGGGAAACACCGGGGAGCTGTTTTTT. Translated, it gives CASSRGQGNTGELFF.